These 25 T cell receptor beta chains originate from one sample sequenced in a study of T cell repertoires in cytomegalovirus infection. TCRdb fed the reads into MiXCR, producing one record per CDR3 protein. The table lists around 310,000 distinct CDR3 sequences, roughly 15% of them singletons. Input material: PBMCs. The source of these receptors is a human donor in good health (CMV status not recorded). Some clones in this sample may be carry-over from other donors' samples.

The chain employs TRBV28 and TRBJ1-1; D gene ambiguous. Looked up from germline, CDR1 is MDHEN and CDR2 is SYDVKM. This CDR3 region has 11 residues. Trimming removed 8 bases at V and 9 bases at J, with 13 bases between. This chain's CDR3 is CASRAGPKAFF. The CDR3 coding sequence is TGTGCCAGCCGTGCCGGTCCCAAAGCTTTCTTT.

This clonotype came up many times. The chain uses TRBV4-1 and TRBJ1-4; D is ambiguous. V was shortened by 0 bases and J by 2 bases, with 10 bases between the two germline ends. This CDR3 is 16 amino acids long. The germline gives CDR1 MGHRA, CDR2 YSYEKL. CDR3 loop: CASSQDPRATNEKLFF. CDR3 in DNA: TGCGCCAGCAGCCAAGATCCCCGGGCGACTAATGAAAAACTGTTTTTT.

This clonotype has just a few counts. The chain has TRBV4-3 and TRBJ1-6, with D possibly matching TRBD1 (5 bases). There are 14 residues in the CDR3. CDR1 LGHNA and CDR2 YSLEER come from the germline V gene. V lost 0 bases and J 12 bases, leaving 12 bases between the germline ends. The DNA of the CDR3 is TGCGCCAGCAGCCAAGAAGGAGGGGCTGTACCCCTCCACTTT. Translation gives CASSQEGGAVPLHF.

This clonotype has more than one count but fewer than ten. V gene TRBV18 combines with J gene TRBJ2-7; a possible D gene is TRBD1 (6 bases). Trimming stripped 2 bases from V and 2 bases from J, with 10 bases between. The CDR3 has 14 residues. In germline, CDR1 is KGHSH, CDR2 LQKENI. The CDR3 here is CASSPSRGPYEQYF. The CDR3 region has the DNA TGTGCCAGCTCACCATCCAGGGGCCCCTACGAGCAGTACTTC.

This clonotype was counted only a few times. The rearrangement links TRBV6-1 to TRBJ2-5; D possibly corresponds to TRBD2 (6 bases). Trimming cost V 5 bases and J 3 bases, with 13 bases left between them. There are 14 residues in the CDR3. The germline V gene has CDR1 MNHNS and CDR2 SASEGT. CDR3 sequence: CASSPPWGEETQYF. The CDR3 DNA sequence: TGTGCCAGCAGTCCTCCTTGGGGGGAAGAGACCCAGTACTTC.

V gene TRBV4-2 combines with J gene TRBJ2-7; TRBD2 matches 9 bases. Germline V gene lookup returns CDR1 LGHNA and CDR2 YNFKEQ. The CDR3 loop spans 15 amino acids. V lost 2 bases to trimming and J lost 4 bases; unmatched junction nucleotides: 6. CDR3 bases: TGTGCCAGCAGCCAAAATCTAGCGGGGAGTTACGAGCAGTACTTC. Its translation is CASSQNLAGSYEQYF.

This CDR3 is CASSSSTGRETQYF. In nucleotides, the CDR3 is TGTGCCAGCAGCTCCTCCACAGGGAGAGAGACCCAGTACTTC. The V gene is TRBV7-3, the J gene TRBJ2-5; TRBD1 is a possible D gene (6 bases). Deletions cut 4 bases from V and 4 bases from J, with 13 bases between. The CDR3 runs 14 residues. Germline V gives CDR1 SGHTA, CDR2 FQGTGA.

In DNA, the CDR3 is TGTGCCAGCGCCCGGCTCCAAGGGCCCAGAAATGGCAATCAGCCCCAGCATTTT. Its protein product is CASARLQGPRNGNQPQHF. The genes are TRBV14 and TRBJ1-5; D unclear. Germline-derived CDR1 and CDR2 are SGHDN and FVKESK. V shed 8 bases and J shed 2 bases, with 25 bases lying between them. CDR3 length equals 18 residues.

Of note for this clonotype: Possible read error: a much larger clone is one base away. V and J are TRBV7-9 and TRBJ2-1, with TRBD2 matching 8 bases. The CDR3 sequence is 15 residues long. Per the germline V gene, CDR1 is SEHNR and CDR2 is FQNEAQ (reference sequence). The CDR3 DNA reads as TGTGTCATCCCGGAGGGGCGGGGGGCTTACAATGAGCAGTTCTTC. Translating it yields CVIPEGRGAYNEQFF.

The chain links TRBV20-1 to TRBJ2-7; 11 nucleotides line up with TRBD2. The V gene's germline CDR1 is DFQATT and CDR2 SNEGSKA (reference sequence). The CDR3 length is 15 residues. V gave up 5 bases and J gave up 9 bases; unmatched junction bases: 15. CDR3 bases: TGCAGTGCTGCTTATGTCGGACTAGCGGGTCAAGGGCAGTACTTC. It codes for CSAAYVGLAGQGQYF.

This clonotype was counted at least ten times. CDR3 residues: CASSSIQGAGQPQHF. Here the CDR3 DNA reads TGTGCCAGCAGCTCGATTCAGGGGGCAGGGCAGCCCCAGCATTTT. This sequence joins TRBV7-8 and TRBJ1-5, with 8 bases matching TRBD1. The CDR3 sequence is 15 residues long. The germline CDR1 and CDR2 sequences are SGHVS and FQNEAQ. The V gene end was trimmed by 4 bases and the J gene end by 7 bases; junction bases not matched to a gene: 9.

Only a few counts were recorded for this clonotype. The chain uses TRBV2 and TRBJ2-2; D possibly corresponds to TRBD2 (6 bases). The CDR3 sequence is 17 residues long. Germline V gives CDR1 SNHLY, CDR2 FYNNEI. Trimming removed 6 bases from V and 6 bases from J, with 23 bases in between. This chain's CDR3 is CASRSQTSISVAGELFF. CDR3 bases: TGTGCCAGCAGATCCCAGACTAGTATTTCGGTGGCCGGGGAGCTGTTTTTT.

This clonotype was seen many times. This chain links TRBV12-3 or TRBV12-4 with TRBJ2-7, with TRBD1 matching over 12 bases. This CDR3 region has 14 residues. J gave up 6 bases and V 8 bases, and 8 bases lay outside the gene matches. CDR3: CASGPGTGGSEQYF. CDR3 DNA sequence: TGTGCCAGCGGACCCGGGACAGGGGGCAGCGAGCAGTACTTC.

This clonotype has ten or more counts. The V gene is TRBV7-6, the J gene TRBJ2-5; TRBD2 agrees at 12 bases. Germline V gene sequence: CDR1 SGHVS, CDR2 FNYEAQ. The CDR3 extends over 17 amino acids. V shed 6 bases, J shed 4 bases, and the junction held 12 bases outside the gene matches. Here the CDR3 reads CASRRLAGVLQGETQYF. DNA of the CDR3: TGTGCCAGCAGAAGACTAGCGGGGGTTCTCCAGGGAGAGACCCAGTACTTC.

This clonotype occurred many times. The rearrangement uses TRBV20-1 and TRBJ1-2; D call uncertain. With 2 bases removed from V and 8 bases from J, the gap between germline ends came to 15 bases. CDR1 DFQATT and CDR2 SNEGSKA come from the germline V gene (reference sequence). This CDR3 has 13 residues. The CDR3 DNA reads as TGCAGTGCTAGACTCCTGTGGTCTGGGGGCTACACCTTC. Translation gives CSARLLWSGGYTF.

This clonotype has only a few counts. The V and J genes are TRBV19 and TRBJ2-7, with D possibly called TRBD1 or TRBD2 (5 bases each). Germline V lookup: CDR1 LNHDA, CDR2 SQIVND (reference sequence). The CDR3 has 16 residues. The V end was cut by 3 bases, the J end by 7 bases, with 22 bases between. Here the CDR3 DNA reads TGTGCCAGTAGTATGGGTGGCGGCCTTGGGACGAGGGAGCAGTACTTC. Amino acids: CASSMGGGLGTREQYF.

This clonotype was counted ten times or more. The chain combines TRBV10-3 with TRBJ1-5; TRBD1 matches at 8 bases. Germline assignment: CDR1 ENHRY and CDR2 SYGVKD. The CDR3 runs to 12 residues. Germline trimming cut 10 bases from V and 6 bases from J; bases unmatched to any gene: 5. CDR3 coding DNA: TGTGCCAGTGGACAGGGAGGTCAGCCCCAGCATTTT. This gives the protein CASGQGGQPQHF.

Remarks on this clonotype: At one of its ends the junction is not consistent with the germline gene, which may arise from a read error. J is TRBJ2-7 and V is TRBV2; D may be TRBD2 (6 bases). The germline V gene has CDR1 SNHLY and CDR2 FYNNEI. There are 14 residues in the CDR3. The CDR3 DNA is TGTGCCAGCAGTGAAGCGCCTCTTCGGGACTCCTACCACTTC. Translation: CASSEAPLRDSYHF. The whole variable domain, filled in from reference TRBV2 and TRBJ2-7, reads EPEVTQTPSHQVTQMGQEVILRCVPISNHLYFYWYRQILGQKVEFLVSFYNNEISEKSEIFDDQFSVERPDGSNFTLKIRSTKLEDSAMYFCASSEAPLRDSYHFGPGTRLTVT.

This chain links TRBV4-1 with TRBJ2-1, with TRBD1 matching 9 bases. Trimming took 6 bases from V and 5 from J; bases not matched to a gene: 5. This CDR3 is built from 14 residues. Germline CDR1 reads MGHRA; CDR2 reads YSYEKL. The CDR3 DNA is TGCGCCAGCAGTAGACAGGGGGTCAACAATGAGCAGTTCTTC. This codes for CASSRQGVNNEQFF.

The table lists this clonotype with a few counts. This chain connects TRBV29-1 to TRBJ1-1; D remains unclear. V lost 7 bases to trimming and J lost 2 bases, with 5 bases between them. Germline V gene lookup returns CDR1 SQVTM and CDR2 ANQGSEA. This CDR3 comprises 10 residues. The CDR3 coding sequence is TGCAGCGGAGAAAACACTGAAGCTTTCTTT. It codes for CSGENTEAFF.

In this sample, this clonotype turned up many times. The chain couples TRBV20-1 to TRBJ1-4; D might be TRBD1 (5 bases). The CDR3 sequence is 16 residues long. V lost 0 bases and J 0 bases, leaving 11 bases between the germline ends. CDR1 DFQATT and CDR2 SNEGSKA come from the germline V gene (reference sequence). DNA for the CDR3: TGCAGTGCTAGAGAGCCCGAGACAGCAACTAATGAAAAACTGTTTTTT. Protein: CSAREPETATNEKLFF.

This clonotype has ten or more counts. The rearrangement uses TRBV5-7 and TRBJ2-7, with 8 bases aligning to TRBD1. TRBV5-7 is recorded as an ORF, its role being uncertain. With 4 bases clipped from V and 3 bases from J, the junction kept 18 bases outside the gene matches. This CDR3 contains 18 residues. This CDR3 reads CASSLTENRGSDHYEQYF. DNA for the CDR3: TGTGCCAGCAGCCTCACAGAGAACAGGGGGTCCGACCACTACGAGCAGTACTTC.

This clonotype was seen more than once but under ten times. The gene calls are TRBV18 and TRBJ1-2, with 8 bases lining up with TRBD1. V lost 6 bases and J lost 6; bases outside the gene matches: 15. CDR3 size: 16 residues. The germline V gene encodes CDR1 KGHSH and CDR2 LQKENI. DNA of the CDR3: TGTGCCAGCTCGCGCACTCCGTGGTCAGGGGGCGATGGCTACACCTTC. Protein: CASSRTPWSGGDGYTF.

This clonotype was seen at least ten times. The chain has TRBV7-9 and TRBJ2-1, with a possible D match to TRBD1 (5 bases). Trimming cost V 0 bases and J 3 bases, with 12 bases left between them. This CDR3 spans 16 amino acids. Germline loops: CDR1 SEHNR, CDR2 FQNEAQ (reference sequence). The CDR3 spells CASSLAAGNLYNEQFF. CDR3 nucleotides: TGTGCCAGCAGCTTAGCGGCAGGGAACCTCTACAATGAGCAGTTCTTC.

The chain couples TRBV5-1 to TRBJ1-4, with 8 positions matching TRBD1. V shed 4 bases and J 0 bases; nucleotides not matched to a gene: 5. Germline assignment: CDR1 SGHRS and CDR2 YFSETQ. The CDR3 is 16 residues long. The DNA of the CDR3 is TGCGCCAGCAGCATTGGGACAGGAACAACTAATGAAAAACTGTTTTTT. Its translation: CASSIGTGTTNEKLFF.